The rows below give T cell receptor beta chains drawn from one sample of a study of blood T cell repertoires in COVID-19. Produced via immunoSEQ multiplex PCR; TCRdb's table is partial and in-frame only. This sample has roughly 190,000 clones, with about nine tenths found just once. Sequenced input: peripheral blood. These receptors originate from a man aged 65 to 85 with acute or convalescent COVID-19. Each CDR3 is given with its conserved first and last residue. D genes are given only for firm matches. Not all rows give a size; the values are once, few, many and, for expanded clones, a class.

j_call	clone_size	v_call	d_call	cdr3_nt	cdr3_aa
TRBJ1-5	.	TRBV27	.	TGTGCCAGCAGTCGATACAACAGGGATCAGCCCCAGCATTTT	CASSRYNRDQPQHF
TRBJ2-1	.	TRBV7-8	TRBD2	TGTGCCGTCGCGCGGGGGGGCCTGAATGAGCAGTTCTTC	CAVARGGLNEQFF
TRBJ1-1	.	TRBV5-8	TRBD1	TGTGCCAGCAGCAGGGACAGGGGAACTGAAGCTTTCTTT	CASSRDRGTEAFF
TRBJ1-1	.	TRBV3-1/TRBV3-2	.	TGTGCCAGCAGCCAAGATGGGAGGGGAGCTTTCTTT	CASSQDGRGAFF
TRBJ1-1	.	TRBV5-5	.	TGTGCCAGCAGCAAGGCCGGGGACACTGAAGCTTTCTTT	CASSKAGDTEAFF
TRBJ1-1	.	TRBV5-4	TRBD1	TGTGCCAGCAGCTCCCCGGACAGGGGGTGGTCAACTGAAGCTTTCTTT	CASSSPDRGWSTEAFF
TRBJ2-3	.	TRBV28	TRBD2	TGTGCCAGCAGTTTGACTAGCGGGGGGGTTGTTACGCAGTATTTT	CASSLTSGGVVTQYF
TRBJ1-4	.	TRBV4-2	.	TGTGCCAGCAGCCAAGATCAGGGGACGGGGAATGAAAAACTGTTTTTT	CASSQDQGTGNEKLFF
TRBJ1-1	few	TRBV18	.	TGTGCCAGCTCACCAACAGGGAGCAACACTGAAGCTTTCTTT	CASSPTGSNTEAFF
TRBJ1-2	.	TRBV12-3/TRBV12-4	TRBD1	TGTGCCAGCAGCCGGGACAGGGGCTATGGCTACACCTTC	CASSRDRGYGYTF
TRBJ1-6	.	TRBV19	.	TGTGCCAGTAGTCAACAGAACGGTTCACCCCTCCACTTT	CASSQQNGSPLHF
TRBJ1-1	once	TRBV18	.	TGTGCCAGCTCACTTGAGAGGTCCCCTGAAGCTTTCTTT	CASSLERSPEAFF
TRBJ2-7	.	TRBV29-1	TRBD1	TGCAGCGTGGTCGACAGGGGCTCCTACGAGCAGTACTTC	CSVVDRGSYEQYF
TRBJ2-1	.	TRBV19	TRBD2	TGTGCCAGTCGGGCCCCCGCTAGCGGGGACCACTCCTACAATGAGCAGTTCTTC	CASRAPASGDHSYNEQFF
TRBJ2-3	.	TRBV5-4	TRBD2	TGTGCCAGCAGCTCCTTAGCGGGGGGCACAGATACGCAGTATTTT	CASSSLAGGTDTQYF
TRBJ1-1	.	TRBV11-3	.	TGTGCCAGCAGCTACGAGGGGGGCCGGGAGGTCTTT	CASSYEGGREVF
TRBJ2-2	.	TRBV4-2	TRBD2	TGTGCCAGCAGCCACAGCGGGGGTCGGGGAGAGGAGCTGTTTTTT	CASSHSGGRGEELFF
TRBJ1-1	.	TRBV29-1	.	TGCAGCGGGAAAAGGGGTTCGCCATCCTCGAACACTGAAGCTTTCTTT	CSGKRGSPSSNTEAFF
TRBJ2-1	.	TRBV24-1	TRBD2	TGTGCCACCAGTGGTTGGGACACTAGCGGGGGTTCTCCGAGCTCCTACAATGAGCAGTTCTTC	CATSGWDTSGGSPSSYNEQFF
TRBJ1-6	.	TRBV5-1	.	TGCGCCAGCAGCTCCAGCACGGGTAATTCACCCCTCCACTTT	CASSSSTGNSPLHF
TRBJ2-1	few	TRBV10-1	.	TGCGCCAGCAGTGAGCAGGGCGGGCGGGGACACAATGAGCAGTTCTTC	CASSEQGGRGHNEQFF
TRBJ2-1	once	TRBV19	TRBD1	TGTGCCAGTATAGGGGACAGTTACAATGAGCAGTTCTTC	CASIGDSYNEQFF
TRBJ2-7	.	TRBV10-3	.	TGTGCCATCAGTGAGGAGTTCTTACCCTACGAGCAGTACTTC	CAISEEFLPYEQYF
TRBJ2-5	.	TRBV24-1	.	TGTGCCACCAGTGACGGTAGCCAAGAGACCCAGTACTTC	CATSDGSQETQYF
TRBJ2-7	.	TRBV2	TRBD1	TGTGCCAGCAGCCCGGGACAGGGGGCAGAGCAGTACTTC	CASSPGQGAEQYF
TRBJ1-2	.	TRBV28	.	TGTGCCAGCAGTTTCCGGGACAACCTCTATGGCTACACCTTC	CASSFRDNLYGYTF
TRBJ2-5	.	TRBV5-1	TRBD2	TGCGCCAGCAGCACCGGACTAGCGGGAGATGGAGAGACCCAGTACTTC	CASSTGLAGDGETQYF
TRBJ1-1	.	TRBV5-1	.	TGCGCCAGCAGCTTTTCAGCAGGGAACACTGAAGCTTTCTTT	CASSFSAGNTEAFF
TRBJ1-4	.	TRBV6-5	.	TGTGCCAGCGGACAGTCGGAGAATGAAAAACTGTTTTTT	CASGQSENEKLFF
TRBJ1-5	few	TRBV3-1/TRBV3-2	TRBD1	TGTGCCAGCAGCCCGGACAGGGGACAGCCCCAGCATTTT	CASSPDRGQPQHF
TRBJ1-1	few	TRBV6-5	.	TGTGCCAGCCCCTTGAACACTGAAGCTTTCTTT	CASPLNTEAFF
TRBJ2-1	.	TRBV5-1	.	TGCGCCAGCAGCTTTTTAGGGGGAGACTCCTACAATGAGCAGTTCTTC	CASSFLGGDSYNEQFF
TRBJ2-1	.	TRBV9	TRBD1	TGTGCCAGCAGCGACACCAGGGGGCCCAATGAGCAGTTCTTC	CASSDTRGPNEQFF
TRBJ2-3	.	TRBV19	.	TGTGCCAGTAGTATTGGGGCGGCTAGCACAGATACGCAGTATTTT	CASSIGAASTDTQYF
TRBJ2-5	.	TRBV24-1	.	TGTGCCACCAGTGATTTCCTAGGAGAGACCCAGTACTTC	CATSDFLGETQYF
TRBJ2-3	.	TRBV10-3	.	TGTGCCACCCTCAGGGGCACAGATACGCAGTATTTT	CATLRGTDTQYF
TRBJ1-6	.	TRBV5-4	.	TGTGCCAGCAGCCCTTGGACTGGCTCCCATTCACCCCTCCACTTT	CASSPWTGSHSPLHF
TRBJ1-4	.	TRBV28	.	TGTGCCAGCAGCCGTCGGAGTCTGGATGAAAAACTGTTTTTT	CASSRRSLDEKLFF
TRBJ1-3	.	TRBV7-2	.	TGTGCCAGCAGCTTAGAGGCCCGGGACTCCCCGGATTTT	CASSLEARDSPDF
TRBJ1-3	.	TRBV19	.	TGTGCCAGTAGTATGGTCGGGACTTCTGGAAACACCATATATTTT	CASSMVGTSGNTIYF
TRBJ1-2	.	TRBV2	.	TGTGCCAGCAGTGAATCGGCAGGGGAGTCCTATGGCTACACCTTC	CASSESAGESYGYTF
TRBJ1-5	.	TRBV5-4	.	TGTGCCAGCAGCTTGGATCGCCAGGGGCCCCAGCATTTT	CASSLDRQGPQHF
TRBJ2-1	.	TRBV5-1	TRBD1	TGCGCCAGCAGCAAGACAGGGAACAATGAGCAGTTCTTC	CASSKTGNNEQFF
TRBJ2-5	once	TRBV5-4	TRBD2	TGTGCCAGCAGCTTTCGTATGGGCGGGAGGGCGGAGACCCAGTACTTC	CASSFRMGGRAETQYF
TRBJ1-5	few	TRBV28	.	TGTGCCAGCTCCCGGGGGGCTGGCAATCAGCCCCAGCATTTT	CASSRGAGNQPQHF
TRBJ2-1	.	TRBV9	.	TGTGCCAGCACGCCGGGAGCCCACTACAATGAGCAGTTCTTC	CASTPGAHYNEQFF
TRBJ2-1	.	TRBV27	.	TGTGCCAGCAGGGATTTAGCAGCCCCCGCCTCCTACAATGAGCAGTTCTTC	CASRDLAAPASYNEQFF
TRBJ1-6	.	TRBV6-5	TRBD1	TGTGCCAGCAGTTACTCTTCCGGGACAGGGGTCTCACCCCTCCACTTT	CASSYSSGTGVSPLHF
TRBJ2-5	.	TRBV20-1	.	TGCAGTTACCGGGGAAAGGAGACCCAGTACTTC	CSYRGKETQYF
TRBJ2-1	.	TRBV7-2	TRBD2	TGTGCCAGCAGCGAGTTAGCGGGGGCCCGATACAATGAGCAGTTCTTC	CASSELAGARYNEQFF
TRBJ2-7	.	TRBV10-3	TRBD1	TGTGCCATCAGTGCACAGGGGGGCGAGCAGTACTTC	CAISAQGGEQYF
TRBJ2-2	.	TRBV29-1	TRBD1	TGCAGCGTTGAACCAATTCGACGGAGCAGGGGGCGCGACACCGGGGAGCTGTTTTTT	CSVEPIRRSRGRDTGELFF
TRBJ1-3	once	TRBV9	.	TGTGCCAGCAGCGTAGCGGGGTCCTCTGGAAACACCATATATTTT	CASSVAGSSGNTIYF
TRBJ2-3	.	TRBV3-1/TRBV3-2	TRBD2	TGTGCCAGCAGCCGGACTAGCGGGGCCCTCGGAAATACGCAGTATTTT	CASSRTSGALGNTQYF
TRBJ2-1	.	TRBV7-3	.	TGTGCCAGCAGCCCCCGCGAGGGGGGGAGCTCCTACAATGAGCAGTTCTTC	CASSPREGGSSYNEQFF